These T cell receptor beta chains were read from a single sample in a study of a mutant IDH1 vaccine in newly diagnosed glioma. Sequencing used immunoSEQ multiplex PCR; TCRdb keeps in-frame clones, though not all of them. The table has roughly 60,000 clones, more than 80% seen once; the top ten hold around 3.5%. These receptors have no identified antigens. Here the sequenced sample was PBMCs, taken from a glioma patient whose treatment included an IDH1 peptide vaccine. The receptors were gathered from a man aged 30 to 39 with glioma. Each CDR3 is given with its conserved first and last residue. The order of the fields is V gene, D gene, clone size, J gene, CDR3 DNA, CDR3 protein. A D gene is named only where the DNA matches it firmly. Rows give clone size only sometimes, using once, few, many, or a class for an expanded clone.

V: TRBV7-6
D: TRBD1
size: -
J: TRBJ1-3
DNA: TGTGCCAGCAGCTTAGTTCCCGGGACAGCCTCCTCTGGAAACACCATATATTTT
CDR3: CASSLVPGTASSGNTIYF

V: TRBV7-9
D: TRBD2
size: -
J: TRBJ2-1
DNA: TGTGCCAGCAGCCCCGGGATCGGGGGGAACACCTACAATGAGCAGTTCTTC
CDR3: CASSPGIGGNTYNEQFF

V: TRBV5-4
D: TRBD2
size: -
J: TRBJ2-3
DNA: TGTGCCAGCAGCTTGAACGGGGGGGCCTTCACAGATACGCAGTATTTT
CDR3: CASSLNGGAFTDTQYF

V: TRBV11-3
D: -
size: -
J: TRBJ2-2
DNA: TGTGCCAGCAGCTACAGGGGAGGAACCGGGGAGCTGTTTTTT
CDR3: CASSYRGGTGELFF

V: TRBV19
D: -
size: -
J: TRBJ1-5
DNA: TGTGCCAGTAGTATGCGACGGAGCACTAGCAATCAGCCCCAGCATTTT
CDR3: CASSMRRSTSNQPQHF

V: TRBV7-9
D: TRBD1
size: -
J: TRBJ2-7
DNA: TGTGCCGGATCAACAGGGGACGAGCAGTACTTC
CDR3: CAGSTGDEQYF

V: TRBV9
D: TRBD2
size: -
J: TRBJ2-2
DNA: TGTGCCAGCAGCGTAGGAGGACTAGCGGGTCTGGCTAACACCGGGGAGCTGTTTTTT
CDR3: CASSVGGLAGLANTGELFF

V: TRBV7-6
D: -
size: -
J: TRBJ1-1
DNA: TGTGCCAGCAGCTTACGGGACACTGAAGCTTTCTTT
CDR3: CASSLRDTEAFF

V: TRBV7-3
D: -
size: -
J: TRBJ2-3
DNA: TGTGCCAGCAGCTTAATCCATAGCACAGATACGCAGTATTTT
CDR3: CASSLIHSTDTQYF

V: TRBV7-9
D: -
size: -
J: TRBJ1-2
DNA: TGTGCCAGCAGCTCCAGATCGGGGTATGGCTACACCTTC
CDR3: CASSSRSGYGYTF

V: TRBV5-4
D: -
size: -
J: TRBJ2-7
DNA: TGTGCCAGCAGCCGGGGGACGGACCCCAGCTACGAGCAGTACTTC
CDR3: CASSRGTDPSYEQYF

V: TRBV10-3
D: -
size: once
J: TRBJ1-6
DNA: TGTGCCATCAGTGAGTCAGTGGGGAGGCGATCACCCCTCCACTTT
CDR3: CAISESVGRRSPLHF

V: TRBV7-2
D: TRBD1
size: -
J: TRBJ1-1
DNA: TGTGCCAGCAGCTTAGCGCTTCAGGGGGGGGCCCGAGCTTTCTTT
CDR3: CASSLALQGGARAFF

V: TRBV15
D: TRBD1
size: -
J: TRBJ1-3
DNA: TGTGCCACCAGCAGAGGACAGGGAGATGGAAACACCATATATTTT
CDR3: CATSRGQGDGNTIYF

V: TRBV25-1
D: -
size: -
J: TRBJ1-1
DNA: TGTGCCAGCAGTCCTTGGACAGAAAACACTGAAGCTTTCTTT
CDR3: CASSPWTENTEAFF

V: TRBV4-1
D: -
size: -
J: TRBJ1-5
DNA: TGCGCCAGCAGCCAAGAACAGGGCGAAGGCAATCAGCCCCAGCATTTT
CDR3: CASSQEQGEGNQPQHF